This T cell receptor beta chain was sequenced in a study of OX40 agonist ivuxolimab in advanced cancers. At the level of the study: The patients received agonistic anti-OX40 (CD134) antibody ivuxolimab. Three partial responders included one hepatocellular carcinoma patient and two cutaneous melanoma patients. Notes on the study in general: It was not determined which antigens were specifically recognized by the peripheral T cells that had undergone clonal expansion. Several nonresponders also turned out to have low normalized T-cell clonal expansion.

A word on this clone: What it binds is unknown. The junction shows a germline mismatch at one end, possibly a read error.

Assay: immunoSEQ multiplex PCR; the TCRdb copy retains only in-frame clones and omits some. This sample has 25,000 to 35,000 clones; around 85% occur once, and the top ten carry more than 30%. This CDR3 is built from 15 residues. CDR1 SSHAT and CDR2 FNYEAQ come from the germline V gene (reference sequence). Sample: CD4+ or CD8+ T cells sorted from blood, taken in a trial of the OX40 agonist ivuxolimab. V gene TRBV7-7 combines with J gene TRBJ2-5, with 9 positions matching TRBD1. This clonotype was sampled from an adult with an advanced solid tumor such as melanoma, head and neck, liver or kidney cancer. CDR3 sequence: CASSFRDRAEETQYF. CDR3 coding DNA: TGTGCTAGCAGCTTTCGGGACAGGGCCGAAGAGACCCAGTACTTC. Drawing the rest from reference TRBV7-7 and TRBJ2-5, the complete variable domain is GAGVSQSPRYKVTKRGQDVTLRCDPISSHATLYWYQQALGQGPEFLTYFNYEAQPDKSGLPSDRFSAERPEGSISTLTIQRTEQRDSAMYRCASSFRDRAEETQYFGPGTRLLVL.